One and the same sample provided the 23 T cell receptor beta chains below, sequenced in a study of Graves' ophthalmopathy and Graves' hyperthyroidism. CDR3 regions of TCR beta were amplified from RNA transcripts. In the first round, RT-PCR was carried out with HTBI primers, and a multiplex PCR formed the second round. TCRdb itself ran the multiplex PCR reads through MiXCR, one entry per CDR3 protein. The table records 500,000 to 800,000 distinct CDR3 sequences, over 40% of them present only once. The sample comprised peripheral blood. These receptor sequences come from an adult man with Graves' ophthalmopathy.

This chain joins TRBV5-1 and TRBJ1-2; 7 bases are shared with TRBD1. CDR3 length: 17 amino acids. In germline, CDR1 is SGHRS, CDR2 YFSETQ. The junction had 19 bases not matched to a gene; V was cut back by 0 bases and J by 11 bases. The CDR3 spells CASSLDPLLQGCCGYTF. CDR3 sequence (DNA): TGCGCCAGCAGCTTGGATCCCCTGTTACAGGGGTGTTGTGGATACACCTTC.

Ten or more counts support this clonotype. The rearrangement uses TRBV29-1 and TRBJ1-2; no clear D. This CDR3 spans 12 amino acids. The germline V gene encodes CDR1 SQVTM and CDR2 ANQGSEA. V dropped 5 bases and J dropped 8 bases, with 15 bases sitting between them. For the CDR3, the DNA is TGCAGCGTTCGAGGGTCCAGAGAAGGCTACACCTTC. It specifies CSVRGSREGYTF.

The V call is TRBV11-2, the J call TRBJ2-5; D is unresolved. V lost 5 bases to trimming and J lost 11 bases, with 6 bases between them. CDR1 is SGHAT, CDR2 FQNNGV, per germline. This CDR3 is built from 9 residues. For the CDR3, the DNA is TGTGCCAGCAGCAAACAGCAGTACTTC. It specifies CASSKQQYF.

A note on this clonotype: Because the CDR3 is missing its conserved closing phenylalanine or tryptophan, this is likely a read error. The chain has TRBV3-1 and TRBJ2-5; 8 bases are a match to TRBD1. The CDR3 is 13 amino acids. From germline, CDR1 is LGHDT and CDR2 YNNKEL (reference sequence). With V trimmed by 6 bases and J by 5 bases, 5 bases remained unmatched. Written as DNA, the CDR3 is TGTGCCAGCAGACAGGGGGGCGCGGAGACCCAGTACGTC. Translating it yields CASRQGGAETQYV.

This clonotype was seen ten or more times. The J gene is TRBJ1-1, the V gene TRBV19, with 7 bases identical to TRBD1. J lost 1 base, V lost 5 bases, and 7 bases had no gene match. The germline gives CDR1 LNHDA, CDR2 SQIVND (reference sequence). The CDR3 runs to 15 residues. The CDR3 region has the DNA TGTGCCAGTAGTGCTATAGGACAGGCGAACACTGAAGCTTTCTTT. Residues: CASSAIGQANTEAFF.

The gene calls are TRBV7-2 and TRBJ1-1; maybe TRBD1 (5 bases). V dropped 11 bases and J dropped 8 bases, with 15 bases sitting between them. Germline V CDR1 and CDR2: SGHTA, FQGNSA. This CDR3 spans 11 amino acids. In DNA form, the CDR3 reads TGTGCCTGGAGTGTAACAGGAGAAGCTTTCTTT. Translated, it gives CAWSVTGEAFF.

The chain recombines TRBV12-3 or TRBV12-4 with TRBJ1-5; D gene unclear. The CDR3 sequence is 12 residues long. The V end was cut by 6 bases, the J end by 7 bases, with 10 bases between. CDR3 coding DNA: TGTGCCAGCAGCCAAAAGGAGCAGCCCCAGCATTTT. Its translation is CASSQKEQPQHF.

The table lists this clonotype with many counts. This chain connects TRBV12-3 or TRBV12-4 to TRBJ1-3; TRBD1 might be the D (5 bases). The ends were cut back, 5 bases at V and 5 bases at J, with 16 bases in the middle. The CDR3 totals 15 residues. The CDR3 DNA reads as TGTGCCAGCAGTGTCCCCAACAGGACGAGAAACACCATATATTTT. It codes for CASSVPNRTRNTIYF.

This clonotype was recorded once. V usage is TRBV7-8 and J usage is TRBJ2-5; the match to TRBD2 covers 7 bases. V trimming: 9 bases; J trimming: 6 bases; junction bases outside the gene matches: 13. The germline gives CDR1 SGHVS, CDR2 FQNEAQ. The CDR3 is made up of 14 amino acids. The CDR3 coding sequence is TGTGCCAGTAGTATTACTGGGAGGGGAAAGACCCAGTACTTC. Amino acid sequence: CASSITGRGKTQYF.

There are many counts of this clonotype. This rearrangement joins TRBV20-1 to TRBJ1-5; D unresolved. The germline CDR1 and CDR2 sequences are DFQATT and SNEGSKA (reference sequence). The CDR3 has 13 amino acids. Trimming removed 0 bases at V and 9 bases at J, with 12 bases between. As DNA, the CDR3 is TGCAGTGCTAGAGATTTGCGGGATGGGCCCCAGCATTTT. Protein product: CSARDLRDGPQHF.

This rearrangement joins TRBV10-1 to TRBJ2-5; 12 nucleotides align to TRBD2. The CDR3 totals 16 residues. The V segment lost 1 base and the J segment 2 bases; nucleotides outside the gene matches: 2. The germline CDR1 and CDR2 sequences are WNHNN and SYGVQD (reference sequence). CDR3: CASSEWLAGGQETQYF. For the CDR3, the DNA is TGCGCCAGCAGTGAGTGGCTAGCGGGGGGGCAAGAGACCCAGTACTTC.

V usage is TRBV7-9 and J usage is TRBJ1-2; 9 bases line up with TRBD1. CDR3 size: 16 residues. V was clipped by 5 bases and J by 4 bases; unmatched bases: 11. From germline, CDR1 is SEHNR and CDR2 FQNEAQ (reference sequence). DNA of the CDR3: TGTGCCAGCAGCAAGGACAGGGGCACCGGACTCTATGGCTACACCTTC. Its protein product is CASSKDRGTGLYGYTF.

The genes are TRBV5-1 and TRBJ1-3; no clear D gene. Trimming removed 4 bases at V and 8 bases at J, with 16 bases between. Germline loops: CDR1 SGHRS, CDR2 YFSETQ. The CDR3 has 14 amino acids. The CDR3 DNA reads TGCGCCAGCAGCCGCGAGGAGTATGGCTACACCATATATTTT. Its translation: CASSREEYGYTIYF.

The chain combines TRBV20-1 with TRBJ2-7; no definite D call. The CDR3 spans 13 residues. The germline CDR1 and CDR2 sequences are DFQATT and SNEGSKA (reference sequence). V was cut by 6 bases and J by 6 bases, with 18 bases left in between. This chain's CDR3 is CSATGPNFCEQYF. The CDR3 DNA sequence: TGCAGTGCCACGGGCCCCAATTTCTGCGAGCAGTACTTC.

Notes on this clonotype: This may arise from a read error, as a much more abundant clone is one base away. The V call is TRBV5-1, the J call TRBJ2-7, with a possible D match to TRBD1 (6 bases). Germline V gene sequence: CDR1 SGHRS, CDR2 YFSETQ. The CDR3 has 13 amino acids. V shed 0 bases and J shed 7 bases, with 11 bases lying between them. The CDR3 nucleotides read TGCGCCAGCAGCTTGGTGGGGGCGAGGGAGCAGTACTTC. It specifies CASSLVGAREQYF.

The chain employs TRBV7-9 and TRBJ1-5; D unclear. There are 15 residues in the CDR3. The V gene's germline CDR1 is SEHNR and CDR2 FQNEAQ (reference sequence). The V end was cut by 5 bases, the J end by 3 bases, with 14 bases between. CDR3 in amino acids: CASSPEAGYNQPQHF. The CDR3 bases are TGTGCCAGCAGCCCAGAAGCGGGGTACAATCAGCCCCAGCATTTT.

This clonotype came up many times. The chain is built from TRBV24-1 and TRBJ2-7; 10 nucleotides agree with TRBD2. J was trimmed by 2 bases and V by 5 bases; bases with no gene match: 8. The CDR3 sequence is 16 residues long. Per the germline V gene, CDR1 is KGHDR and CDR2 is SFDVKD. For the CDR3, the DNA is TGTGCCACCAGTGGAGCTAGCGGGAGCTCAGCCTACGAGCAGTACTTC. It yields the protein CATSGASGSSAYEQYF.

Comments on this clonotype: This may come from a read error, since a much larger clone is one base off. The rearrangement uses TRBV20-1 and TRBJ1-2, with D perhaps TRBD1 (5 bases). Germline V gives CDR1 DFQATT, CDR2 SNEGSKA (reference sequence). V dropped 1 base and J dropped 2 bases, with 11 bases sitting between them. This CDR3 has 14 residues. The CDR3 DNA is TGCAGTGCTAGAGTCCAGGGCAGGAACTATGGCTACACCTTC. Amino acid sequence: CSARVQGRNYGYTF.

V usage is TRBV25-1 and J usage is TRBJ1-2; D possibly corresponds to TRBD1 (5 bases). From germline, CDR1 is MGHDK and CDR2 SYGVNS. Trimming removed 9 bases at V and 14 bases at J, with 22 bases between. The length of the CDR3 is 12 residues. The CDR3 nucleotides read TGTGCCAGGAAGGTCCGGGACCGCTCGTTTACCTTC. Its translation: CARKVRDRSFTF.

Many counts were recorded for this clonotype. In DNA form, the CDR3 reads TGTGCCAGCAGGCAACGACAGGGCCCCTACGAGCAGTACTTC. It is translated as CASRQRQGPYEQYF. This chain uses TRBV12-3 or TRBV12-4 with TRBJ2-7; 7 nucleotides match TRBD1. V lost 6 bases and J lost 2; bases outside the gene matches: 7. This CDR3 has 14 amino acids.

This clonotype was detected once. Possible read error: a much larger clone is one base away. Because the CDR3 is missing its conserved closing phenylalanine or tryptophan, this is likely a read error. V is TRBV15 and J is TRBJ2-7; 7 nucleotides agree with TRBD1. The CDR3 is 14 amino acids. Germline CDR1 reads LNHNV; CDR2 reads YYDKDF (reference sequence). The trim removed 10 bases at V and 2 bases at J, leaving 11 bases unmatched. In DNA, the CDR3 is TGTGCCAGCAGTTTGACAGGGATACCCTACGAGCAGTACCTC. It specifies CASSLTGIPYEQYL.

The V gene is TRBV20-1, the J gene TRBJ1-3, with D unresolved. The CDR3 loop spans 13 amino acids. Germline V gene lookup returns CDR1 DFQATT and CDR2 SNEGSKA (reference sequence). V lost 4 bases and J 4 bases, leaving 11 bases between the germline ends. CDR3 in DNA: TGCAGTGCTACTCGATCGGGAGGAAACACCATATATTTT. Translation: CSATRSGGNTIYF.

The CDR3 is CSFGSSNYGYTF. CDR3 coding DNA: TGCAGCTTCGGCAGCTCTAACTATGGCTACACCTTC. The rearrangement joins TRBV29-1 to TRBJ1-2; D remains unclear. The CDR3 extends over 12 amino acids. The germline V gene has CDR1 SQVTM and CDR2 ANQGSEA. V was cut by 8 bases and J by 0 bases, with 10 bases left in between.